A selection of T cell receptor beta chains follows, all from one sample in a study of T cells in Graves' hyperthyroidism and ophthalmopathy. Each CDR3 protein is one row after TCRdb ran MiXCR on the multiplex PCR reads. The top ten hold more than 60% of the sample, which has 110,000 to 150,000 distinct CDR3 sequences, around 20% seen once. Sequencing was carried out using blood. The receptors here all came from a woman between 50 and 59 years old with Graves' hyperthyroidism that later progressed to Graves' ophthalmopathy. Each CDR3 is given with its conserved first and last residue. D genes are given only for firm matches. Size values are once, few and many counts, or a class for expanded clones, and some rows have none.

D | J | V | size | CDR3 | DNA
- | TRBJ2-5 | TRBV28 | - | CAGSLLRGGQETQYF | TGTGCCGGCAGTTTATTGAGGGGAGGCCAAGAGACCCAGTACTTC
TRBD1 | TRBJ2-7 | TRBV28 | many | CASTQGQGTYEQYF | TGTGCCAGCACCCAGGGACAGGGGACCTACGAGCAGTACTTC
- | TRBJ2-1 | TRBV28 | - | CASSFSPTPPYNEQFF | TGTGCCAGCAGTTTCTCCCCCACCCCCCCTTACAATGAGCAGTTCTTC
- | TRBJ2-5 | TRBV6-1 | many | CASITSRGSQETQYF | TGTGCCAGCATCACCTCCCGGGGCAGCCAAGAGACCCAGTACTTC
- | TRBJ2-1 | TRBV7-9 | few | CASSLIRNEQFF | TGTGCCAGCAGCTTAATCCGCAATGAGCAGTTCTTC
- | TRBJ1-5 | TRBV7-2 | - | CASSLSWWDTGKNQPQHF | TGTGCCAGCAGCTTATCGTGGTGGGACACGGGAAAAAATCAGCCCCAGCATTTT
- | TRBJ2-2 | TRBV5-1 | many | CASSLEGFNTGELFF | TGCGCCAGCAGCTTGGAGGGCTTTAACACCGGGGAGCTGTTTTTT
TRBD2 | TRBJ2-3 | TRBV9 | - | CASSVAVGSGRSPDTQYF | TGTGCCAGCAGCGTAGCTGTCGGTAGCGGGAGGAGCCCAGATACGCAGTATTTT
- | TRBJ1-2 | TRBV24-1 | - | CATSRGAGGYTF | TGTGCCACCAGTCGGGGGGCCGGTGGCTACACCTTC
- | TRBJ2-7 | TRBV9 | few | CASSVGLTYEQYF | TGTGCCAGCAGCGTAGGACTAACCTACGAGCAGTACTTC
- | TRBJ2-2 | TRBV28 | many | CASSRGTSGRGELFF | TGTGCCAGCTCCCGGGGGACCTCAGGTCGCGGGGAGCTGTTTTTT
- | TRBJ2-1 | TRBV28 | - | CASELTGQGWGSYNEQFF | TGTGCCAGCGAATTGACAGGTCAAGGATGGGGATCCTACAATGAGCAGTTCTTC
TRBD2 | TRBJ2-1 | TRBV11-2 | many | CASSLGWTSYNEQFF | TGTGCCAGCAGCTTAGGTTGGACTAGCTACAATGAGCAGTTCTTC
- | TRBJ2-6 | TRBV20-1 | many | CSAPLVGRGSGANVLTF | TGCAGTGCTCCTCTGGTAGGTCGCGGCTCTGGGGCCAACGTCCTGACTTTC
- | TRBJ2-6 | TRBV2 | - | CASRSSGANVLTF | TGTGCCAGCAGAAGCTCTGGGGCCAACGTCCTGACTTTC
- | TRBJ1-3 | TRBV9 | - | CASSVSSGRSGNTIYF | TGTGCCAGCAGCGTAAGTTCAGGGCGCTCTGGAAACACCATATATTTT
TRBD2 | TRBJ2-3 | TRBV12-3/TRBV12-4 | few | CASSLDGGRGDTQYF | TGTGCCAGCAGTTTAGACGGCGGGAGGGGGGATACGCAGTATTTT
TRBD1 | TRBJ1-1 | TRBV27 | many | CASSFKTGVNTEAFF | TGTGCCAGCAGTTTCAAGACAGGGGTGAACACTGAAGCTTTCTTT
TRBD1 | TRBJ1-1 | TRBV28 | many | CASRQEGTANTEAFF | TGTGCCAGCAGGCAAGAAGGGACAGCAAACACTGAAGCTTTCTTT
- | TRBJ1-1 | TRBV20-1 | few | CSARERGGRGARAYTEAFF | TGCAGTGCTAGAGAACGTGGTGGACGGGGCGCGAGGGCGTACACTGAAGCTTTCTTT
TRBD1 | TRBJ1-5 | TRBV28 | many | CASSGQGYQPQHF | TGTGCCAGCTCGGGACAGGGGTATCAGCCCCAGCATTTT
TRBD2 | TRBJ2-1 | TRBV9 | - | CASSVESGRAGEQFF | TGTGCCAGCAGCGTAGAAAGCGGGAGGGCCGGTGAGCAGTTCTTC
TRBD2 | TRBJ2-3 | TRBV28 | - | CAGSLSGLSSTDTQYF | TGTGCCGGCAGTTTATCGGGACTATCTAGCACAGATACGCAGTATTTT
TRBD2 | TRBJ2-1 | TRBV4-1 | many | CASSQEGAGGPRNEQFF | TGCGCCAGCAGCCAAGAGGGAGCGGGAGGGCCAAGGAATGAGCAGTTCTTC
- | TRBJ1-6 | TRBV6-5 | few | CASSYSGNSPLHF | TGTGCCAGCAGTTACTCTGGCAATTCACCCCTCCACTTT
- | TRBJ1-2 | TRBV29-1 | - | CSVEDLSGGGGYTF | TGCAGCGTTGAAGATCTTTCGGGGGGAGGAGGCTACACCTTC
- | TRBJ1-5 | TRBV19 | many | CASSIRLESNQPQHF | TGTGCCAGTAGTATAAGGCTCGAGAGCAATCAGCCCCAGCATTTT
TRBD1 | TRBJ2-5 | TRBV28 | many | CASSSSGTGGGETQYF | TGTGCCAGCAGTTCTTCTGGGACAGGGGGCGGCGAGACCCAGTACTTC
TRBD2 | TRBJ2-1 | TRBV2 | many | CASSEYGGLAGVYNEQFF | TGTGCCAGCAGTGAATACGGGGGACTAGCGGGAGTATACAATGAGCAGTTCTTC
- | TRBJ1-4 | TRBV6-1 | few | CASSKQGTNEKLFF | TGTGCCAGCAGTAAACAGGGAACTAATGAAAAACTGTTTTTT
- | TRBJ1-2 | TRBV6-1 | - | CASSGAWDGYTF | TGTGCCAGCAGTGGGGCATGGGATGGCTACACCTTC
TRBD2 | TRBJ2-1 | TRBV20-1 | many | CSARSGLAGREQFF | TGCAGTGCTAGATCCGGACTAGCGGGAAGGGAGCAGTTCTTC